This record looks at one T cell receptor beta chain sequence and its context. Its antigen is not identified. This record belongs to a study of T cells after yellow fever vaccination. Study results and caveats: FACS-sorted repertoires could contain abundant clonotypes contaminating from the bulk population. The study re-detected most primary-vaccination clones after the booster (96% CD4, roughly 90% CD8).

V was trimmed by 4 bases and J by 0 bases, leaving 14 bases between them. The CDR3 runs to 15 residues. Germline CDR1 reads SQVTM; CDR2 reads ANQGSEA. TCRdb re-called the 5' RACE reads with MiXCR, one entry per CDR3 protein. The data hold some 600,000 distinct CDR3 sequences, with around 16% observed a single time. The source is a man aged 18 to 30 who received the YFV17D yellow fever vaccine. The source material was PBMCs, sampled about 5 days after the first yellow fever vaccination. The chain links TRBV29-1 to TRBJ2-3, with D possibly matching TRBD1 (5 bases). Here the CDR3 reads CSVGTTQTSTDTQYF. The CDR3 DNA follows: TGCAGCGTTGGGACAACTCAAACTAGCACAGATACGCAGTATTTT.